The clone carrying this T cell receptor beta chain was counted between two and nine times. The antigen remains undetermined. The sample originates from a study of T cells in Graves' hyperthyroidism and ophthalmopathy. Broader study findings: Among thyroid clonotypes expanded above 0.001, most also appeared in blood. Before onset, by a median of 6.5 months, the model predicted ophthalmopathy.

TCR beta CDR3 region amplification was performed from RNA transcripts. HTBI primers were used for first-round RT-PCR of the TCR CDR3. TCRdb re-derived calls from the multiplex PCR reads in MiXCR, one entry per CDR3 protein. The sample holds 600,000 or so distinct CDR3 sequences, 15% to 20% seen once. Trimming shortened V by 0 bases and J by 4 bases, and 13 bases separated the two germline ends. Germline V lookup: CDR1 MNHNS, CDR2 SASEGT. The CDR3 covers 16 residues. The patients, who ranged from 18 to 65 in age, presented with newly diagnosed hyperthyroidism lasting under 2 months. The receptor comes from a woman in her thirties with Graves' hyperthyroidism. The sequenced sample was blood. The chain recombines TRBV6-1 with TRBJ2-4; D unresolved. CDR3: CASSEAWQPAKNIQYF. The CDR3 region has the DNA TGTGCCAGCAGTGAAGCGTGGCAGCCTGCTAAAAACATTCAGTACTTC.